The next 8 T cell receptor beta chains were all read from a single sample in a study of vaccination effects on CD4 cells after COVID-19. The antigens these receptors bind are not known. Within the ViraFEST assay, antigen-specific CD4+ T cells underwent expansion with viral peptide pools prior to sequencing. Investigators separated out CD4+ T cells once about eleven days of culture had passed. The person had a PCR-confirmed SARS-CoV-2 infection during March to December 2020. Libraries were prepared by immunoSEQ multiplex PCR; TCRdb keeps only in-frame clonotypes and omits some of them. The sample consists of 22,000 or so clones, around 80% of them appearing once. Sequenced here: CD4+ T cells from PBMCs cultured with a peptide pool, sampled before COVID-19 vaccination. The receptors were sampled from a human donor who had a prior SARS-CoV-2 infection.

In its sample, this clone was seen once. The rearrangement uses TRBV5-5 and TRBJ1-2; D might be TRBD1 (5 bases). The CDR3 totals 15 residues. V gave up 0 bases and J gave up 8 bases, with 17 bases separating them. Germline V CDR1 and CDR2: SGHKS, YYEKEE (reference sequence). In DNA, the CDR3 is TGTGCCAGCAGCTTGGCGGTGGGGCGTTTGGGAGGCTACACCTTC. As protein: CASSLAVGRLGGYTF. Together with reference TRBV5-5 and TRBJ1-2, the CDR3 gives the full variable domain: DAGVTQSPTHLIKTRGQQVTLRCSPISGHKSVSWYQQVLGQGPQFIFQYYEKEERGRGNFPDRFSARQFPNYSSELNVNALLLGDSALYLCASSLAVGRLGGYTFGSGTRLTVV.

V gene TRBV5-1 combines with J gene TRBJ1-3; D call uncertain. V lost 1 base, J lost 1 base, and 6 bases lay in between. This CDR3 comprises 14 residues. Per the germline V gene, CDR1 is SGHRS and CDR2 is YFSETQ. CDR3 region: CASSLTVSGNTIYF. The CDR3 DNA is TGCGCCAGCAGCTTGACAGTTTCTGGAAACACCATATATTTT. Supplemented by reference TRBV5-1 and TRBJ1-3, the full variable domain reads KAGVTQTPRYLIKTRGQQVTLSCSPISGHRSVSWYQQTPGQGLQFLFEYFSETQRNKGNFPGRFSGRQFSNSRSEMNVSTLELGDSALYLCASSLTVSGNTIYFGEGSWLTVV.

A single count supports this clone. The chain is built from TRBV19 and TRBJ2-5; D not resolved. This CDR3 has 12 amino acids. Germline V lookup: CDR1 LNHDA, CDR2 SQIVND (reference sequence). V shed 4 bases and J shed 5 bases, with 8 bases lying between them. The CDR3 here is CASSNSGETQYF. The CDR3 DNA is TGTGCCAGTAGTAACAGTGGGGAGACCCAGTACTTC.

This chain links TRBV6-1 with TRBJ1-4; D might be TRBD1 (6 bases). Trimming shortened V by 0 bases and J by 8 bases, and 25 bases separated the two germline ends. CDR3 length: 19 residues. The V gene's germline CDR1 is MNHNS and CDR2 SASEGT. CDR3 sequence: CASSEALGQGRGLGEKLFF. The CDR3 nucleotides read TGTGCCAGCAGTGAAGCGCTTGGGCAGGGGCGAGGGTTAGGGGAAAAACTGTTTTTT.

V is TRBV7-2 and J is TRBJ2-1, with a weak D call TRBD2 (5 bases). Germline CDR1 reads SGHTA; CDR2 reads FQGNSA. This CDR3 region has 13 residues. Trimming removed 3 bases from V and 9 bases from J, with 12 bases in between. CDR3 nucleotides: TGTGCCAGCAGCTTCGTGGCGGGCCGTGAGCAGTTCTTC. It yields the protein CASSFVAGREQFF. Supplemented by reference TRBV7-2 and TRBJ2-1, the full variable domain reads GAGVSQSPSNKVTEKGKDVELRCDPISGHTALYWYRQSLGQGLEFLIYFQGNSAPDKSGLPSDRFSAERTGGSVSTLTIQRTQQEDSAVYLCASSFVAGREQFFGPGTRLTVL.

The gene calls are TRBV7-2 and TRBJ2-5, with TRBD2 matching 8 bases. J gave up 0 bases and V 3 bases, and 3 bases lay outside the gene matches. The CDR3 has 15 amino acids. Germline CDR1 and CDR2: SGHTA and FQGNSA. In DNA form, the CDR3 reads TGTGCCAGCAGCTTCAGCGGGGGAAACCAAGAGACCCAGTACTTC. It specifies CASSFSGGNQETQYF.

V and J are TRBV5-4 and TRBJ2-3, with D possibly being TRBD2 (6 bases). V was shortened by 4 bases and J by 1 base, with 13 bases between the two germline ends. Germline V gene data show CDR1 as SGHNT and CDR2 as YYREEE (reference sequence). This CDR3 spans 15 amino acids. DNA of the CDR3: TGTGCCAGCAGCAGACCGGGACTTCGCACAGATACGCAGTATTTT. It yields the protein CASSRPGLRTDTQYF.

This sequence joins TRBV4-3 and TRBJ2-1; unclear D gene. V lost 6 bases to trimming and J lost 5 bases, with 11 bases between them. This CDR3 is built from 13 residues. Germline CDR1 LGHNA, CDR2 YSLEER. This CDR3 is CASSRDWDNEQFF. In DNA form, the CDR3 reads TGCGCCAGCAGTCGAGACTGGGACAATGAGCAGTTCTTC.